This T cell receptor beta chain appears in the sequencing data of a study of beta chain features in type 1 diabetes. Whole-study results and caveats: Although PCR might favor shorter templates, it would do so equally in patients and controls. The question left open here concerned HLA type influencing TCRB rearrangement.

Sorting based on CD45RO/CCR7/CD25/CD127/CD95/CD27 separated CD4+ naive, central memory, regulatory and stem cell-like memory cells. Each sorted fraction was over 95% pure. To note about this clone: Its antigen remains unknown.

All of the isolated RNA was reverse transcribed, so expressed TCRB transcripts were sequenced. Sequencing was performed with immunoSEQ multiplex PCR; in TCRdb, only in-frame clones are kept and a portion is missing. The sample carries 150,000 to 180,000 clones, around 10% recorded once. The CDR3 extends over 14 amino acids. The V segment lost 4 bases and the J segment 5 bases; nucleotides outside the gene matches: 10. The germline V gene encodes CDR1 SQVTM and CDR2 ANQGSEA. The sequence derives from a man younger than 35 in good health. The chain links TRBV29-1 to TRBJ2-5; TRBD2 matches at 7 bases. Sequencing input: central memory CD4+ T cells from blood. In DNA, the CDR3 is TGCAGCGTTGTAGGGCGGGAGCGTTGGGAGACCCAGTACTTC. Amino acid sequence: CSVVGRERWETQYF.